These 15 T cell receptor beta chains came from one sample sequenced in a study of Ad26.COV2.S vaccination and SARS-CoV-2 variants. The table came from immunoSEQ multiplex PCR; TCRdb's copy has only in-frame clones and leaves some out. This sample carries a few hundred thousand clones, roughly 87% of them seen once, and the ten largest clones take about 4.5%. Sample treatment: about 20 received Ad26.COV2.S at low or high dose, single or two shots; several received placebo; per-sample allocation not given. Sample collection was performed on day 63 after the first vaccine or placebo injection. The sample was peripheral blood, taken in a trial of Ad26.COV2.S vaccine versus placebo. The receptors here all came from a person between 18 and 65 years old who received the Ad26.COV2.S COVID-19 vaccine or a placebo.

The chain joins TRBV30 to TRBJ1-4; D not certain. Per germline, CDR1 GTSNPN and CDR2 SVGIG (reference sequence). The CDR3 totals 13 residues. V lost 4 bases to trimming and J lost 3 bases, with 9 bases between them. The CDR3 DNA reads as TGTGCCTGGAAGGTACAGCCTAATGAAAAACTGTTTTTT. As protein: CAWKVQPNEKLFF.

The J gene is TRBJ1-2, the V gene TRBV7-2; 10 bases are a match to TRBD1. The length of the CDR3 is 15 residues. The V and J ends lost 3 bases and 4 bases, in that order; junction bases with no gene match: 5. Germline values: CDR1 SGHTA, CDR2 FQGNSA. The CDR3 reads CASSLSGTGAYGYTF. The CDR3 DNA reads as TGTGCCAGCAGCTTGTCCGGGACAGGGGCCTATGGCTACACCTTC.

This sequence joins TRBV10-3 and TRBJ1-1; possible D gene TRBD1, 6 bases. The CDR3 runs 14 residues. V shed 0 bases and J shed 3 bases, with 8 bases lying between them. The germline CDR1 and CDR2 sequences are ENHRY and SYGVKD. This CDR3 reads CAISESGAYTEAFF. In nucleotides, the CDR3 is TGTGCCATCAGTGAGTCGGGGGCTTACACTGAAGCTTTCTTT.

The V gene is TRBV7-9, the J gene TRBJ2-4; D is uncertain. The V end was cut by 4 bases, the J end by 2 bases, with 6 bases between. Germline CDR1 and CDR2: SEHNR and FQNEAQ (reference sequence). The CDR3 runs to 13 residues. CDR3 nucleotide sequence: TGTGCCAGCAGCTCAGCAACCAAAAACATTCAGTACTTC. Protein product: CASSSATKNIQYF.

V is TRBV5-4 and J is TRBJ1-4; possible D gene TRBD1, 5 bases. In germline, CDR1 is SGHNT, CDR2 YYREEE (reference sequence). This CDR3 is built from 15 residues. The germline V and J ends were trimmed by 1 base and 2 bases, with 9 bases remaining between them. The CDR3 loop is CASSLNAGTNEKLFF. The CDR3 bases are TGTGCCAGCAGCTTGAACGCAGGGACTAATGAAAAACTGTTTTTT.

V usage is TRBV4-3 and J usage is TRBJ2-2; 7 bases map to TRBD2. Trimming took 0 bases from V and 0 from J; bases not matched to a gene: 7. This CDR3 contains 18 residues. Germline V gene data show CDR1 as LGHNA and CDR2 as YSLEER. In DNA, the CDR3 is TGCGCCAGCAGCCAAGATGGGGTGGCGGGAGCGAACACCGGGGAGCTGTTTTTT. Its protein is CASSQDGVAGANTGELFF.

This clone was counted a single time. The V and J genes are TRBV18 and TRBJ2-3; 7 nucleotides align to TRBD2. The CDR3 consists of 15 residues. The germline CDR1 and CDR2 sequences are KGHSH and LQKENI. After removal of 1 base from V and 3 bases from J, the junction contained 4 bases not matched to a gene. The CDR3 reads CASSPQGGSTDTQYF. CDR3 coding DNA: TGTGCCAGCTCACCACAAGGCGGGAGTACAGATACGCAGTATTTT. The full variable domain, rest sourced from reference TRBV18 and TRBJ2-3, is NAGVMQNPRHLVRRRGQEARLRCSPMKGHSHVYWYRQLPEEGLKFMVYLQKENIIDESGMPKERFSAEFPKEGPSILRIQQVVRGDSAAYFCASSPQGGSTDTQYFGPGTRLTVL.

CDR3 sequence: CASSLAPELGEQYF. CDR3 DNA: TGTGCCAGCAGTTTAGCCCCGGAGCTGGGGGAGCAGTACTTC. V is TRBV27 and J is TRBJ2-7; the D is unclear. Trimming removed 2 bases from V and 7 bases from J, with 15 bases in between. Germline CDR1 and CDR2: MNHEY and SMNVEV (reference sequence). The CDR3 has 14 residues.

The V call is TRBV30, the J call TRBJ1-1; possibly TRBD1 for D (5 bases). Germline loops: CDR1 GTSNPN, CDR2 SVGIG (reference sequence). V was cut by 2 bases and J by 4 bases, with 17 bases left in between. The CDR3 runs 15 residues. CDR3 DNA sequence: TGTGCCTGGAGTTCACGACCTCAGGGTCTCACTGAAGCTTTCTTT. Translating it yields CAWSSRPQGLTEAFF.

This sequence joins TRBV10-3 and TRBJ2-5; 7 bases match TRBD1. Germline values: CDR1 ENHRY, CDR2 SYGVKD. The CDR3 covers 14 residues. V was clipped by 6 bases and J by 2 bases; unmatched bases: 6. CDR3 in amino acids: CAISRDREQETQYF. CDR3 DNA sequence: TGTGCCATCAGCCGGGACAGAGAACAAGAGACCCAGTACTTC.

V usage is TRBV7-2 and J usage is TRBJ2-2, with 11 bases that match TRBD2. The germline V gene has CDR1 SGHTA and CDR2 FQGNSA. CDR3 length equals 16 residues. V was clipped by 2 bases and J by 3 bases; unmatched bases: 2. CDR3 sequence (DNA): TGTGCCAGCAGCTTACAGGGACTAGCGGACACCGGGGAGCTGTTTTTT. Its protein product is CASSLQGLADTGELFF.

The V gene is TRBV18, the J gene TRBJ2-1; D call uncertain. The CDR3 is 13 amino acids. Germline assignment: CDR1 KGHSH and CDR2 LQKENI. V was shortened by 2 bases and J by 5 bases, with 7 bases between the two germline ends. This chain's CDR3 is CASSPGGDNEQFF. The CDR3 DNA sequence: TGTGCCAGCTCACCAGGCGGCGACAATGAGCAGTTCTTC.

CDR3 nucleotide sequence: TGTGCCAGCAGCACCGAGACTAGCGGGTACACAGATACGCAGTATTTT. Protein sequence: CASSTETSGYTDTQYF. The genes are TRBV5-4 and TRBJ2-3; 10 bases line up with TRBD2. The germline gives CDR1 SGHNT, CDR2 YYREEE (reference sequence). The V and J ends lost 4 bases and 2 bases, in that order; junction bases with no gene match: 7. The CDR3 extends over 16 amino acids.

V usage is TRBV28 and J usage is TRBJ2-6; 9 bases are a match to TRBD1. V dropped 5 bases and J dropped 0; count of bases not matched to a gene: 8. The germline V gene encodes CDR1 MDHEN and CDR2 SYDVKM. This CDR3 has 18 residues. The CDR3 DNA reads TGTGCCAGCAGTCCGGACAGGGGTGCTCTCTCTGGGGCCAACGTCCTGACTTTC. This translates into CASSPDRGALSGANVLTF.

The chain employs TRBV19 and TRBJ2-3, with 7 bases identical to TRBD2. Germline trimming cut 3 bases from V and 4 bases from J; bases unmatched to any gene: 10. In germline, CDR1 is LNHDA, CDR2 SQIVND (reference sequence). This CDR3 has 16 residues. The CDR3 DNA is TGTGCCAGTAGTATCCGGAGAAGCGCGGGGGCAGATACGCAGTATTTT. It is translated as CASSIRRSAGADTQYF.